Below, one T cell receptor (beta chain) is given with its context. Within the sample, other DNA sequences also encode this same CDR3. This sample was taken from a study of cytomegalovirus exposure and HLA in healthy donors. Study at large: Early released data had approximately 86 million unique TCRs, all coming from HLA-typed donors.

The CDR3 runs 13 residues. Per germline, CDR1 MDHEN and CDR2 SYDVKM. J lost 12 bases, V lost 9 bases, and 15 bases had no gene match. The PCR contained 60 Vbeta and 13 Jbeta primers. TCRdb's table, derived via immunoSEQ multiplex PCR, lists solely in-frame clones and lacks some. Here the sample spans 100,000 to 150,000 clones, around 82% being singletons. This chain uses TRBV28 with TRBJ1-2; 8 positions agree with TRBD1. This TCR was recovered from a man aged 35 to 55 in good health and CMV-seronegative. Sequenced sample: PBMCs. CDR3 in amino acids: CASTLGQGARNTF. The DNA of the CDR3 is TGTGCCAGTACCCTGGGGCAGGGGGCAAGGAACACCTTC.